A selection of T cell receptor beta chains follows, all from one sample in a study of CD8 T cells in ankylosing spondylitis. TCRdb redid the calling of the 5' RACE reads with MiXCR, one entry per CDR3 protein. The sample gives 250,000 or so distinct CDR3 sequences, more than 20% of which show up once; approximately 0.61% is in the top ten. The sequenced sample was blood, either unsorted or a sorted T cell fraction (not recorded which). The receptors shown here come from a male donor with ankylosing spondylitis or in good health (not recorded which). Each CDR3 is given with its conserved first and last residue. D genes are given only for firm matches. Size values are once, few and many counts, or a class for expanded clones, and some rows have none.

v_gene,d_gene,j_gene,abundance,CDR3nt,CDR3aa
TRBV4-1,.,TRBJ2-7,many,TGCGCCAGCAGCCAGCCAGGGCAGAACTACGAGCAGTACTTC,CASSQPGQNYEQYF
TRBV7-3,TRBD2,TRBJ2-1,many,TGTGCCAGCAGCGAAGCCGGGACTAGTATGTATGAGCAGTTCTTC,CASSEAGTSMYEQFF
TRBV5-5,.,TRBJ2-4,many,TGTGCCAGCAGCTTGAGGTCGCAAAACATTCAGTACTTC,CASSLRSQNIQYF
TRBV6-1,TRBD1,TRBJ2-5,few,TGTGCCAGCAGTGGACAGGGGGTCCGCCAAGAGACCCAGTACTTC,CASSGQGVRQETQYF
TRBV12-3/TRBV12-4,.,TRBJ2-3,few,TGTGCCAGCAGTTTACAGGGTTTTATTACAGATACGCAGTATTTT,CASSLQGFITDTQYF
TRBV12-3/TRBV12-4,.,TRBJ2-5,few,TGTGCCAGCAGTTGGGGGGCAGTCGGGACCCAGTACTTC,CASSWGAVGTQYF
TRBV10-3,.,TRBJ2-1,.,TGTGCCATCAGTGTTGGACGCCGGGACCCCCCGTTCTACAATGAGCAGTTCTTC,CAISVGRRDPPFYNEQFF
TRBV10-3,.,TRBJ2-5,.,TGTGCCATCAGTGTAGGGAGTAGCGGTGAGACCCAGTACTTC,CAISVGSSGETQYF
TRBV20-1,.,TRBJ2-7,.,TGCAGTGCGGCAACCTATGGGGGCGCGGGAGAGCAGTACTTC,CSAATYGGAGEQYF
TRBV20-1,.,TRBJ2-1,.,TGCAGTGCCCAGGGGCGGCCCCCGGGTGAGCAGTTCTTC,CSAQGRPPGEQFF
TRBV12-3/TRBV12-4,.,TRBJ2-7,few,TGTGCCAGCAGTTTACAGCCAGGGGCGATATACGAGCAGTACTTC,CASSLQPGAIYEQYF
TRBV20-1,.,TRBJ2-5,.,TGCAGTGCTACGAGACCTTCCCCGGGAGAGACCCAGTACTTC,CSATRPSPGETQYF
TRBV20-1,.,TRBJ2-5,.,TGCAGTGCTAGCCCCCCCCGCTTCGGAAGTCGAGAGACCCAGTACTTC,CSASPPRFGSRETQYF
TRBV27,.,TRBJ2-7,.,TGTGCCAGCAGTTTATCGATCGGAGAGGGGTCCTACGAGCAGTACTTC,CASSLSIGEGSYEQYF
TRBV20-1,TRBD2,TRBJ2-3,few,TGCAGTGCTTTACTAGCGGGGTCCTCCACTAGCACAGATACGCAGTATTTT,CSALLAGSSTSTDTQYF
TRBV20-1,TRBD2,TRBJ2-5,few,TGCAGTGCTAGAGATGGTGGGGGGGAAGAGACCCAGTACTTC,CSARDGGGEETQYF
TRBV5-1,.,TRBJ2-5,.,TGCGCCAGCAGCAAAGACAGGACCTCAGGGACCCAGTACTTC,CASSKDRTSGTQYF
TRBV10-2,.,TRBJ2-5,many,TGCGCCAGCAGTGAGTCTGGGGAGACCCAGTACTTC,CASSESGETQYF
TRBV5-6,.,TRBJ1-4,.,TGTGCCAGCAGCCGACAGGATAGGGACAAGATTTTT,CASSRQDRDKIF
TRBV10-3,.,TRBJ2-1,.,TGTGCCATCAGTGGGACCCATCCGGGGGGCGGTGAGCAGTTCTTC,CAISGTHPGGGEQFF
TRBV15,.,TRBJ2-1,many,TGTGCCACCAGCAGAGTTGATAGCTATGAGCAGTTCTTC,CATSRVDSYEQFF
TRBV12-3/TRBV12-4,.,TRBJ1-2,few,TGTGCCAGCAGCCAAAACCCGGACTATGGCTACACCTTC,CASSQNPDYGYTF
TRBV20-1,TRBD2,TRBJ2-3,many,TGCAGTGCTCAACATAGCGGGAGAGATACGCAGTATTTT,CSAQHSGRDTQYF
TRBV20-1,.,TRBJ1-1,many,TGCAGTGCTACCACGGGGAACACTGAAGCTTTCTTT,CSATTGNTEAFF
TRBV29-1,TRBD2,TRBJ2-2,few,TGCAGCGTGATGCGACCCGCGGGGGGCGGGGAGCTGTTTTTT,CSVMRPAGGGELFF
TRBV20-1,TRBD1,TRBJ1-5,.,TGCAGTGCTAGAGATAGTTTTGACAGGGGGAACCAGCCCCAGCATTTT,CSARDSFDRGNQPQHF
TRBV10-3,.,TRBJ2-2,few,TGTGCCATCAGTGAGTCGAACGTGGCTGGGGAGCTGTTTTTT,CAISESNVAGELFF
TRBV12-3/TRBV12-4,TRBD1,TRBJ2-1,.,TGTGCCAGCAGTACCCGACAGGGAAGTAATGAGCAGTTCTTC,CASSTRQGSNEQFF
TRBV12-3/TRBV12-4,TRBD2,TRBJ2-5,few,TGTGCCAGCAGCTGGACCCCAGGGAGGGACGAGACCCAGTACTTC,CASSWTPGRDETQYF
TRBV12-3/TRBV12-4,TRBD1,TRBJ2-7,many,TGTGCCAGCAGTCGCCATGGGACAGGGGACGAGCAGTACTTC,CASSRHGTGDEQYF
TRBV5-4,.,TRBJ1-6,.,TGTGCCAGCAGCGCCGGGGAGTGGGCCTATAATTCACCCCTCCACTTT,CASSAGEWAYNSPLHF
TRBV20-1,.,TRBJ1-1,.,TGCAGTGCTAGAAGGGTATTGAGCACTGAAGCTTTCTTT,CSARRVLSTEAFF
TRBV5-1,.,TRBJ2-7,many,TGCGCCAGCAGCTTGCAACAAGAACTCTACGAGCAGTACTTC,CASSLQQELYEQYF
TRBV20-1,.,TRBJ2-6,many,TGCAGTGCTAGGGGTGGGGCCAACGTCCTGACTTTC,CSARGGANVLTF
TRBV20-1,TRBD1,TRBJ2-3,few,TGCAGTGCTACAGGACAGGGGCCCACAGATACGCAGTATTTT,CSATGQGPTDTQYF
TRBV2,.,TRBJ2-5,.,TGTGCCAGCATTGGGCAGGGGAAGAAAGAGACCCAGTACTTC,CASIGQGKKETQYF
TRBV29-1,TRBD2,TRBJ2-4,once,TGCAGCGTTGAAGGTCGTGGCCTCACCGGGACTAGCGGGGGGCTCGACAAAAACATTCAGTACTTC,CSVEGRGLTGTSGGLDKNIQYF
TRBV24-1,.,TRBJ2-1,few,TGTGCCACCAGTGATCCTGCGGGAATGGCCCAAAGCGATGAGCAGTTCTTC,CATSDPAGMAQSDEQFF
TRBV2,TRBD1,TRBJ2-6,.,TGTGCCAGCAGGGACAGGTCCTCTGGGGCCAACGTCCTGACTTTC,CASRDRSSGANVLTF
TRBV20-1,.,TRBJ1-2,many,TGCAGTGCTAGAGATCCGGCGGGGGCAGGACTTCTACTCTATGGCTACACCTTC,CSARDPAGAGLLLYGYTF
TRBV12-3/TRBV12-4,TRBD2,TRBJ2-5,.,TGTGCCAGCAGTGGCTGGGGGCGGACTAGCGGGGGGCCGCAGACCCAGTACTTC,CASSGWGRTSGGPQTQYF
TRBV29-1,.,TRBJ2-3,few,TGCAGCGTTGAACCCTCTAGCACAGATACGCAGTATTTT,CSVEPSSTDTQYF
TRBV29-1,TRBD1,TRBJ2-3,many,TGCAGCGTCCGGACAGGGGGCCCAGATACGCAGTATTTT,CSVRTGGPDTQYF
TRBV6-1,.,TRBJ2-6,many,TGTGCCAGCAGTCTCACAGGGTCTGGGGCCAACGTCCTGACTTTC,CASSLTGSGANVLTF
TRBV20-1,TRBD2,TRBJ2-7,few,TGCAGTGCGACCCCGCGGCTAGCGGATGAGCAGTACTTC,CSATPRLADEQYF
TRBV20-1,TRBD1,TRBJ2-6,.,TGCAGTGCTGTCTCGGGGACAGAGCGATCTGGGGCCAACGTCCTGACTTTC,CSAVSGTERSGANVLTF
TRBV10-3,TRBD1,TRBJ2-7,.,TGTGCCATCAGTGAAGTAGAAGGCAGGGGGTCCCACGAGCAGTACTTC,CAISEVEGRGSHEQYF
TRBV12-3/TRBV12-4,TRBD2,TRBJ2-5,.,TGTGCCAGCAGTTTACTAGCGGGGGTCCTAGTAGAGACCCAGTACTTC,CASSLLAGVLVETQYF
TRBV6-5,.,TRBJ2-1,.,TGTGCCAGCAGTTACGGCACGGGGCGCAATGAGCAGTTCTTC,CASSYGTGRNEQFF
TRBV6-1,.,TRBJ1-3,few,TGTGCCAGCAGTGAAAACTCTGGAAACACCATATATTTT,CASSENSGNTIYF
TRBV2,.,TRBJ2-5,once,TGTGCCAGCAGTGAACGGCTACGAGTGGCCCAGGGGTGGACCCAGTACTTC,CASSERLRVAQGWTQYF
TRBV10-1,.,TRBJ2-3,.,TGCGCCAGCAGTGACGGGGGTAGCGCAGATACGCAGTATTTT,CASSDGGSADTQYF
TRBV20-1,TRBD2,TRBJ2-3,.,TGCAGTGCCCGAGGCCCGGGGGGGGCCACAGATACGCAGTATTTT,CSARGPGGATDTQYF
TRBV11-2,.,TRBJ2-2,.,TGTGCCAGCAGCTTAGATCGGTTGAGCGGGGAGCTGTTTTTT,CASSLDRLSGELFF
TRBV20-1,.,TRBJ1-2,.,TGCAGTGCCCGACACCTTTCTGGCTACACCTTC,CSARHLSGYTF
TRBV29-1,.,TRBJ2-7,.,TGCAGCGTTGTTCGGGGCGCATACGAGCAGTACTTC,CSVVRGAYEQYF
TRBV20-1,.,TRBJ2-2,.,TGCAGTGCTAGAGATCCCAGGGGGAGGGACGGGGAGCTGTTTTTT,CSARDPRGRDGELFF
TRBV20-1,.,TRBJ2-3,many,TGCAGTGCTAGTAGGACCGCGGGTGGAGATACGCAGTATTTT,CSASRTAGGDTQYF
TRBV5-1,TRBD1,TRBJ2-7,.,TGCGCCAGCGGGACAGGGGACCACGAGCAGTACTTC,CASGTGDHEQYF